This T cell receptor beta chain is drawn from a study of OX40 agonist ivuxolimab in advanced cancers. Study overall: One patient with hepatocellular carcinoma and two with cutaneous melanoma, three in all, had partial responses.

The trim removed 3 bases at V and 3 bases at J, leaving 2 bases unmatched. This CDR3 spans 13 amino acids. Germline lookup yields CDR1 SGHVS and CDR2 FNYEAQ. Profiled with immunoSEQ multiplex PCR; TCRdb holds only in-frame clones, not every one. This table holds fewer than 90,000 clones, roughly 92% found once. Source: CD4+ or CD8+ T cells sorted from blood, taken in a trial of the OX40 agonist ivuxolimab. This sequence originates from an adult with an advanced solid tumor such as melanoma, head and neck, liver or kidney cancer. The rearrangement uses TRBV7-6 and TRBJ2-7; 7 nucleotides align to TRBD1. In DNA form, the CDR3 reads TGTGCCAGCAGCTTTGGGGACAGCTACGAGCAGTACTTC. Translation gives CASSFGDSYEQYF.